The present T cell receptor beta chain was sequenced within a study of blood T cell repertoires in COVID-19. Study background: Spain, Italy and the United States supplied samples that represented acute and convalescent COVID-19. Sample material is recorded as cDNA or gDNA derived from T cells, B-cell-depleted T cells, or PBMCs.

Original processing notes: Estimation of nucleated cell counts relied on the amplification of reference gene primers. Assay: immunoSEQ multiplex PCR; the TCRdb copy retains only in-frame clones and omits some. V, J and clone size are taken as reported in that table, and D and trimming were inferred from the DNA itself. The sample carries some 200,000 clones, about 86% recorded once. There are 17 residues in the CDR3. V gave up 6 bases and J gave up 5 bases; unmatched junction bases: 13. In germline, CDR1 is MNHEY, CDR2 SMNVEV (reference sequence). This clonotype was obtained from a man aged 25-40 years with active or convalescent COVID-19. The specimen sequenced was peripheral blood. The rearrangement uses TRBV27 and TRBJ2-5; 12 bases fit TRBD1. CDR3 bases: TGTGCCAGCAGCCTGACCCCGGGACAGGGGGCTTCGGAGACCCAGTACTTC. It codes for CASSLTPGQGASETQYF.